This T cell receptor beta chain was found in a study of T cell changes during pregnancy in multiple sclerosis (dated by TCRdb to about 2019). About the study as a whole: Changes in the T cell repertoire over the course of pregnancy were examined in this study in women with multiple sclerosis.

This clone was counted between two and nine times. Its recognized antigen is unknown. No base qualities exist here, and no much larger clone lies one base off it. CDR1 and CDR2 are drawn from the germline V gene: MNHEY, SVGAGI. Including the terminal cysteine and phenylalanine, the CDR3 comprises 16 residues. The retained sequence is limited to the CDR3, 48 bases, with the frame set at the first base. Cut back by 2 bases and 0 bases, the V and J ends lie 11 bases apart. Receptor amplification or capture employed the immunoSEQ multiplex PCR assay. Sourced from immuneACCESS, this table was stored by TCRdb with only in-frame sequences that have V and J called. A share of the clones is absent; for the studies checked, an unresolved V gene accounts for under half, and the remainder has no known explanation. The sample profile shows some 42,000 clones; about 85% of them were found once. Approximately 1% of the sample goes to the ten largest clones.

In this chain, TRBV6-5 is recombined with TRBJ1-5; the D gene assignment is ambiguous. The sample here was CD4+ T cells from peripheral blood mononuclear cells, taken after pregnancy. The clonotype was recovered from a female donor with multiple sclerosis, enrolled in a pregnancy study. The base sequence is TGTGCCAGCAGTTACGCCGGGATTGGTAGCAATCAGCCCCAGCATTTT. The resulting protein is CASSYAGIGSNQPQHF.